The 5 T cell receptor beta chains below were found in one sample sequenced in a study of vaccination and CD4 T cells after COVID-19. The Oncomine TCR Beta short-read assay generated sequence data from the DNA of cultured CD4+ T cells. Each CDR3 protein gets one entry after TCRdb re-called the PCR reads with MiXCR. The data show roughly 20,000 distinct CDR3 sequences, about 39% seen once. The treatment was: roughly nine-day PBMC culture with coronavirus spike peptide pools or control peptides (ViraFEST assay). These receptors' antigens are unknown. This specimen was CD4+ T cells from blood, cultured in vitro, taken before SARS-CoV-2 vaccination. The receptors originated from a human donor who had recovered from COVID-19.

J is TRBJ2-2 and V is TRBV28; 9 positions match TRBD1. CDR1 MDHEN and CDR2 SYDVKM come from the germline V gene. The CDR3 has 16 amino acids. Trimming took 10 bases from V and 7 from J; bases not matched to a gene: 16. CDR3 loop: CATKIEQGASDGELFF. The CDR3 DNA sequence: TGTGCCACCAAGATCGAACAGGGGGCAAGTGACGGGGAGCTGTTTTTT.

CDR3: CASSQDLRFEQYF. The CDR3 DNA sequence: TGTGCCAGCAGCCAAGATCTCAGGTTCGAGCAGTACTTC. The chain joins TRBV4-2 to TRBJ2-7; D remains ambiguous. The CDR3 is 13 residues long. Germline values: CDR1 LGHNA, CDR2 YNFKEQ. V lost 0 bases and J lost 6, with 9 bases in between.

This clonotype occurred a few times. The rearrangement uses TRBV7-2 and TRBJ2-1; TRBD2 agrees at 7 bases. Trimming at V came to 3 bases and at J to 7 bases, leaving 3 bases not matched to a gene. The V gene's germline CDR1 is SGHTA and CDR2 FQGNSA. This CDR3 contains 13 residues. CDR3 region: CASSFGRANEQFF. CDR3 in DNA: TGTGCCAGCAGCTTTGGGAGGGCGAATGAGCAGTTCTTC.

This clonotype was seen a handful of times. The V call is TRBV7-2, the J call TRBJ2-5; 11 nucleotides match TRBD2. J was trimmed by 4 bases and V by 3 bases; bases with no gene match: 4. Per germline, CDR1 SGHTA and CDR2 FQGNSA. This CDR3 comprises 15 residues. The CDR3 is CASSFSGRAGETQYF. DNA for the CDR3: TGTGCCAGCAGCTTTAGCGGGAGGGCCGGAGAGACCCAGTACTTC.

The chain joins TRBV4-2 to TRBJ2-6; perhaps TRBD1 as D (5 bases). CDR1 is LGHNA and CDR2 is YNFKEQ in the germline V gene. The CDR3 has 16 residues. Trimming cost V 1 base and J 0 bases, with 7 bases left between them. CDR3 DNA: TGTGCCAGCAGCCAAGCAGGGAACTCTGGGGCCAACGTCCTGACTTTC. It specifies CASSQAGNSGANVLTF.